This T cell receptor (beta chain) was obtained from a study of T cells in Graves' hyperthyroidism and ophthalmopathy. Amplified TCR beta CDR3 regions derived from RNA transcripts. With the HTBI primer set, the TCR CDR3 went through a first round of RT-PCR. Via MiXCR, TCRdb re-called the multiplex PCR reads, giving one row per CDR3 protein. The sample shows fewer than 650,000 distinct CDR3 sequences, around 14% of them seen only once. CDR1 and CDR2 (germline): SGHNT, YENEEA. The CDR3 consists of 18 residues. The V gene end was trimmed by 5 bases and the J gene end by 3 bases; junction bases not matched to a gene: 13.

The V gene is TRBV11-3, the J gene TRBJ2-2; 9 nucleotides match TRBD1. The receptor's source is a woman in her late teens or twenties with Graves' ophthalmopathy. The sequencing sample was made of blood. In DNA form, the CDR3 reads TGTGCCAGCAGCACACCACAGGGGGCGGGTGTGGACACCGGGGAGCTGTTTTTT. Encoded protein: CASSTPQGAGVDTGELFF.